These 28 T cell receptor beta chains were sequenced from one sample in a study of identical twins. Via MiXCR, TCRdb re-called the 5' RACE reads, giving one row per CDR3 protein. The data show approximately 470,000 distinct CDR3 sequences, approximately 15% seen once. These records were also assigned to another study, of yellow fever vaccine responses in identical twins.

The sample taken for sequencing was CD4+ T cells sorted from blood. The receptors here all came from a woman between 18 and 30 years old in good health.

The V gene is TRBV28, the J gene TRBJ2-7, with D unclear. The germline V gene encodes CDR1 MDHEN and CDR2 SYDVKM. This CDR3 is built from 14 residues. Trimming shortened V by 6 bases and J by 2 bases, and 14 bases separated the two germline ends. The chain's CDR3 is CASRQPGLTYEQYF. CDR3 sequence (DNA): TGTGCCAGCAGGCAACCGGGCCTGACCTACGAGCAGTACTTC.

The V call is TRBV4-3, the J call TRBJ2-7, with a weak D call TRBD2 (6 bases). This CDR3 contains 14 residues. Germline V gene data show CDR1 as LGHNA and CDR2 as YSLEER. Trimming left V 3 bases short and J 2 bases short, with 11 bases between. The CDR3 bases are TGCGCCAGCAGCCAGGGGGGAATGCCCTACGAGCAGTACTTC. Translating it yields CASSQGGMPYEQYF.

CDR3 sequence (DNA): TGTGCCAGCAGCTTAGGCTTGGGACTAGCGGGAGAGCAGTTCTTC. Amino acids: CASSLGLGLAGEQFF. The chain combines TRBV11-2 with TRBJ2-1; TRBD2 agrees at 13 bases. CDR3 length equals 15 residues. V lost 1 base to trimming and J lost 10 bases; unmatched junction nucleotides: 4. Germline assignment: CDR1 SGHAT and CDR2 FQNNGV.

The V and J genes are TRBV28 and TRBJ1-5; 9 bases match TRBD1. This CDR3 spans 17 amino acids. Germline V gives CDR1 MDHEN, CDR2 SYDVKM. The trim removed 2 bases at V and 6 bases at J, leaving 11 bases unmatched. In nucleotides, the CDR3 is TGTGCCAGCAGTTTACTCGGAACAGGGGGCGGAGGTCAGCCCCAGCATTTT. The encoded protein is CASSLLGTGGGGQPQHF. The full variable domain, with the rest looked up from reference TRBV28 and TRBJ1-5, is DVKVTQSSRYLVKRTGEKVFLECVQDMDHENMFWYRQDPGLGLRLIYFSYDVKMKEKGDIPEGYSVSREKKERFSLILESASTNQTSMYLCASSLLGTGGGGQPQHFGDGTRLSIL.

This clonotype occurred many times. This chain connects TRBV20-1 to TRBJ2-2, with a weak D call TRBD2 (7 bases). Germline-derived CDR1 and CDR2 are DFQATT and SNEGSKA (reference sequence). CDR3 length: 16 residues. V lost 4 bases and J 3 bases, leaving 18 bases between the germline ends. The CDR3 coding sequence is TGCAGTGCTAAGGGACCTTACGGGGGGCACACCGGGGAGCTGTTTTTT. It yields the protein CSAKGPYGGHTGELFF.

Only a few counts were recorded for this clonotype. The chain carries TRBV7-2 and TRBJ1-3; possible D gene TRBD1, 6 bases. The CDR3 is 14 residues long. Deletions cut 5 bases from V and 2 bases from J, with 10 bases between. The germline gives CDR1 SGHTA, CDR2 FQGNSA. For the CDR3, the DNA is TGTGCCAGCAGCCCTACAGGGCCTGGAAACACCATATATTTT. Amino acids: CASSPTGPGNTIYF.

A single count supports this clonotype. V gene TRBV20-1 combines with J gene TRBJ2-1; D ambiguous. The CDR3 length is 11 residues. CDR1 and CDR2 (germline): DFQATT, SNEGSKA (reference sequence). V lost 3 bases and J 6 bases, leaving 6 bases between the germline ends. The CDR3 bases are TGCAGTGCTAGGCCGGTCAATGAGCAGTTCTTC. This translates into CSARPVNEQFF.

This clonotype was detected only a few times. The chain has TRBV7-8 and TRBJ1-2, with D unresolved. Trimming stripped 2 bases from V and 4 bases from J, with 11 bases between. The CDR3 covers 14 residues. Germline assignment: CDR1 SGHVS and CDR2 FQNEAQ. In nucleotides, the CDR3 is TGTGCCAGCAGCTTAAATTGGCAAACCTATGGCTACACCTTC. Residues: CASSLNWQTYGYTF.

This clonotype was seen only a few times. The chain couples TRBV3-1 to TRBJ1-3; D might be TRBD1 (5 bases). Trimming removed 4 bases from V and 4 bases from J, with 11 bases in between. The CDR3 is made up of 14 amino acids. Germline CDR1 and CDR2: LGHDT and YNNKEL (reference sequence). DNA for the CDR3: TGTGCCAGCAGCCGAGGGGACCCCGGAAACACCATATATTTT. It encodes CASSRGDPGNTIYF.

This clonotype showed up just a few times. CDR3 DNA sequence: TGTGCCAGTAGTATTGGGGGTCACCAAGAGACCCAGTACTTC. Translated: CASSIGGHQETQYF. V gene TRBV19 combines with J gene TRBJ2-5; D may correspond to TRBD1 or TRBD2 (5 bases each). The CDR3 totals 14 residues. Germline assignment: CDR1 LNHDA and CDR2 SQIVND (reference sequence). V was trimmed by 3 bases and J by 0 bases, leaving 8 bases between them.

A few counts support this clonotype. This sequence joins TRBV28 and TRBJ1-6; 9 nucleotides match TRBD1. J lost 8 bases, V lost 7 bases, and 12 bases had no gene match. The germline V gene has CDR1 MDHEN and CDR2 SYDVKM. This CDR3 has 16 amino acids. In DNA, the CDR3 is TGTGCCAGCACTAAATGGAGTGGGACAGGGTATTCACCCCTCCACTTT. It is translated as CASTKWSGTGYSPLHF.

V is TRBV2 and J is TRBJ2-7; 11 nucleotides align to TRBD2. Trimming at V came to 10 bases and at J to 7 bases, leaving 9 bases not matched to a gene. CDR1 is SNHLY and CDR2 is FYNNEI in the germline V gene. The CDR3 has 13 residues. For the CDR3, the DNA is TGTGCCACGGGGGCCCTAGCGGGGGGTGAGCAGTACTTC. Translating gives CATGALAGGEQYF.

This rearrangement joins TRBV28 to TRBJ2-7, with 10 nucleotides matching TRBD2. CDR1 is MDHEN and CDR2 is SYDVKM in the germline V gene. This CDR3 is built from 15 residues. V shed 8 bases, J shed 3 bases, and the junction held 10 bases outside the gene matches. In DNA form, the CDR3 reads TGTGCCAGCTGTACCGCCGGGACTAGCGTCTACGAGCAGTACTTC. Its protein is CASCTAGTSVYEQYF.

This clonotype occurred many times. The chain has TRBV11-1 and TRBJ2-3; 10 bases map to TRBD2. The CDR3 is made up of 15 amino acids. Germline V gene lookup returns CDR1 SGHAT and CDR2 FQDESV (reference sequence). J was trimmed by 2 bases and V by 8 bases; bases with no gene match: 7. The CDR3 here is CASCPAGGPTDTQYF. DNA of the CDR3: TGTGCCAGCTGTCCAGCGGGGGGGCCCACAGATACGCAGTATTTT.

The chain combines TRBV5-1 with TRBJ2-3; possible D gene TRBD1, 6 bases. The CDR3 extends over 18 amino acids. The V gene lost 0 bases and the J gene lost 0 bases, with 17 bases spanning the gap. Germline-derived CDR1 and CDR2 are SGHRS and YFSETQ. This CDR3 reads CASSLVGTRQVSTDTQYF. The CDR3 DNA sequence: TGCGCCAGCAGCTTGGTTGGGACAAGACAGGTCAGCACAGATACGCAGTATTTT.

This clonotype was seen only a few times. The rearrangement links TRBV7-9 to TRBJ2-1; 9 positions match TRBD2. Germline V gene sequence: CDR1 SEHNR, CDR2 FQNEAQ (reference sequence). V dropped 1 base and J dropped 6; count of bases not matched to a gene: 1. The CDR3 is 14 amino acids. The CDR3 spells CASSLGTSVNEQFF. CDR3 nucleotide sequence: TGTGCCAGCAGCTTAGGGACTAGCGTCAATGAGCAGTTCTTC.

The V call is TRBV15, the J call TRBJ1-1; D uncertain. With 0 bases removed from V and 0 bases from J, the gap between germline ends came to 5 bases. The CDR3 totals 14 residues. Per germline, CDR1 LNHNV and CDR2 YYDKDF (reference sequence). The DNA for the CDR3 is TGTGCCACCAGCAGAGATCGTGTGAACACTGAAGCTTTCTTT. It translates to CATSRDRVNTEAFF.

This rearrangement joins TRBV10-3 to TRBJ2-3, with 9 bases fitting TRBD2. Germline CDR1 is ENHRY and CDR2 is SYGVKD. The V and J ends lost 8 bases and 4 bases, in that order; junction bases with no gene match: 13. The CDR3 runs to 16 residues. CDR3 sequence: CAISGMTSGLADTQYF. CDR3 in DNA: TGTGCCATCTCGGGGATGACTAGCGGTCTCGCAGATACGCAGTATTTT.

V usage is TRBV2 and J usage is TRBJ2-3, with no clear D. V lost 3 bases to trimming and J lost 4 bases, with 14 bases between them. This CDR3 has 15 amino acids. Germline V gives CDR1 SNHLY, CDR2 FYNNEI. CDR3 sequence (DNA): TGTGCCAGCAGTGAGCGCACCCAAAACGCAGATACGCAGTATTTT. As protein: CASSERTQNADTQYF.

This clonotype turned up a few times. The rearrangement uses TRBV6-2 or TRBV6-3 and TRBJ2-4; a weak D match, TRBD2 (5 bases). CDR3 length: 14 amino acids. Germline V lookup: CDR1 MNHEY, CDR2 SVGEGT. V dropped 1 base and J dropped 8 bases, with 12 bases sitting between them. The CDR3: CASSYWGVGDIQYF. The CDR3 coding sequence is TGTGCCAGCAGTTACTGGGGAGTCGGGGACATTCAGTACTTC.

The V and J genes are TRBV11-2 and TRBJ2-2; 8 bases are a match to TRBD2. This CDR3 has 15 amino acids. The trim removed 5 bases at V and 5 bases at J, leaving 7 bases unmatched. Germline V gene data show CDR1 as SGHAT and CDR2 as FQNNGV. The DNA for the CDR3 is TGTGCCAGCAGCCCGACTAGCGAGGTGACCGGGGAGCTGTTTTTT. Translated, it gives CASSPTSEVTGELFF.

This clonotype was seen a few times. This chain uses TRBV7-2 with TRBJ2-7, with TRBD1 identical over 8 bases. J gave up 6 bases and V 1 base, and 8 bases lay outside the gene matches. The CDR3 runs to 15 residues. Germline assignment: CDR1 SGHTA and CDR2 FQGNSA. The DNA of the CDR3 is TGTGCCAGCAGCTTAGACCGACAGGGGCCCGGCGAGCAGTACTTC. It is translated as CASSLDRQGPGEQYF.

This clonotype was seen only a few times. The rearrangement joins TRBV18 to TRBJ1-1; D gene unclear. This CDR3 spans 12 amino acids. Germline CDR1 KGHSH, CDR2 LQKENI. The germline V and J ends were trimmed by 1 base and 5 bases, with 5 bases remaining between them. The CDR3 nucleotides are TGTGCCAGCTCACCACGGAGAACTGAAGCTTTCTTT. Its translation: CASSPRRTEAFF.

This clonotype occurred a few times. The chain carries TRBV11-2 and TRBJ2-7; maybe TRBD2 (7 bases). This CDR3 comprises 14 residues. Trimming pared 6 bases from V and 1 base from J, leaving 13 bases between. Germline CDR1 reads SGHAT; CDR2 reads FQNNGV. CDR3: CASRGAGASYEQYF. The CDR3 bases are TGTGCCAGCAGGGGGGCGGGAGCTTCCTACGAGCAGTACTTC.

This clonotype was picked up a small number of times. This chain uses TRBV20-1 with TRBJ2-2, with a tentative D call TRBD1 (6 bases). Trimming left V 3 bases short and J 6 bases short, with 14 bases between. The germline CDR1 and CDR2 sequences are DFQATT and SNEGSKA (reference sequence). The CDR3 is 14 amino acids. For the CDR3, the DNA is TGCAGTGCTAGCCTTGCAGGGGTGGCCGGGGAGCTGTTTTTT. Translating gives CSASLAGVAGELFF.

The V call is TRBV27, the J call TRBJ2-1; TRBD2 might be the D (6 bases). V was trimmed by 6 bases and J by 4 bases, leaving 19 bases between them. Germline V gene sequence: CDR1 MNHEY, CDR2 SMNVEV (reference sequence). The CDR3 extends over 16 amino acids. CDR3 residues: CASRRRDWGGYNEQFF. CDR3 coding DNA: TGTGCCAGCAGACGAAGGGATTGGGGAGGATACAATGAGCAGTTCTTC.

The CDR3 nucleotides read TGTGCCAGCAGCCAAGACAGTGCGGGGGAGATCAATGAGCAGTTCTTC. Translating it yields CASSQDSAGEINEQFF. J is TRBJ2-1 and V is TRBV4-2; 7 nucleotides match TRBD2. CDR1 and CDR2 from the germline V gene are LGHNA and YNFKEQ. CDR3 size: 16 residues. Trimming at V came to 0 bases and at J to 6 bases, leaving 8 bases not matched to a gene.

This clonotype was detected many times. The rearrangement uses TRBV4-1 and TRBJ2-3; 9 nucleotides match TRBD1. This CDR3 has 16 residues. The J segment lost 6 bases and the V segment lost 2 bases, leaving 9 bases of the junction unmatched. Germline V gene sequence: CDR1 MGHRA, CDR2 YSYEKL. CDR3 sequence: CASSQPRDRDPDTQYF. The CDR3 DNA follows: TGCGCCAGCAGCCAACCCCGGGACAGGGATCCCGATACGCAGTATTTT.